These 8 T cell receptor beta chains originate from one sample sequenced in a study of T cell repertoires in cytomegalovirus infection. In TCRdb, the reads were re-called with MiXCR into one record per CDR3 protein. This sample has a few hundred thousand distinct CDR3 sequences, with roughly 34% found just once. No antigen is known for these receptors. Material: cultured PBMCs, obtained from culture after CMV antigen stimulation. The receptors come from a human donor in good health (CMV status not recorded). Some clones in this sample may be carry-over from other donors' samples.

This clonotype has a handful of counts. The gene calls are TRBV12-3 or TRBV12-4 and TRBJ2-3; 11 nucleotides agree with TRBD2. V lost 3 bases, J lost 2 bases, and 7 bases stayed unmatched. CDR3 length equals 17 residues. In DNA, the CDR3 is TGTGCCAGCAGTTTCCCTAGCGGGGGGAAGATCACAGATACGCAGTATTTT. Residues: CASSFPSGGKITDTQYF.

This clonotype was observed many times. The gene calls are TRBV7-2 and TRBJ2-1; TRBD2 agrees at 7 bases. V lost 5 bases, J lost 9 bases, and 7 bases stayed unmatched. This CDR3 has 13 residues. Germline V gene lookup returns CDR1 SGHTA and CDR2 FQGNSA. The CDR3 loop is CASSGQTGGEQFF. In nucleotides, the CDR3 is TGTGCCAGCAGCGGCCAAACGGGGGGTGAGCAGTTCTTC.

This clonotype was seen only a few times. The chain joins TRBV7-8 to TRBJ2-4; D is possibly TRBD1 (5 bases). With 5 bases removed from V and 2 bases from J, the gap between germline ends came to 10 bases. The germline gives CDR1 SGHVS, CDR2 FQNEAQ. The CDR3 covers 14 residues. The CDR3 sequence is CASSIGDTKNIQYF. The CDR3 DNA follows: TGTGCCAGCAGCATAGGGGATACCAAAAACATTCAGTACTTC.

This clonotype was detected only a few times. The V and J genes are TRBV2 and TRBJ1-5; D gene uncertain. V lost 3 bases to trimming and J lost 4 bases, with 7 bases between them. The CDR3 covers 13 residues. The V gene's germline CDR1 is SNHLY and CDR2 FYNNEI. CDR3 bases: TGTGCCAGCAGTGACGGTATTAATCAGCCCCAGCATTTT. Its translation is CASSDGINQPQHF.

This chain joins TRBV2 and TRBJ2-2; the match to TRBD2 covers 10 bases. The germline V gene encodes CDR1 SNHLY and CDR2 FYNNEI. The CDR3 is made up of 15 amino acids. V lost 6 bases and J lost 5; bases outside the gene matches: 6. CDR3 residues: CASRSGTSATGELFF. In DNA, the CDR3 is TGTGCCAGCAGATCCGGGACTAGCGCAACCGGGGAGCTGTTTTTT.

There are a few counts of this clonotype. This sequence joins TRBV7-2 and TRBJ2-3; 8 bases agree with TRBD1. Germline assignment: CDR1 SGHTA and CDR2 FQGNSA. Trimming took 1 base from V and 5 from J; bases not matched to a gene: 5. This CDR3 has 15 amino acids. CDR3 loop: CASSLGTGRIDTQYF. The CDR3 nucleotides are TGTGCCAGCAGCTTAGGGACAGGGAGGATAGATACGCAGTATTTT.

The CDR3 spells CASSFTDTEAFF. CDR3 bases: TGTGCCAGCAGCTTTACCGACACTGAAGCTTTCTTT. This chain uses TRBV11-3 with TRBJ1-1; the D is unclear. Germline V CDR1 and CDR2: SGHNT, YENEEA. The V and J ends lost 3 bases and 3 bases respectively, with 5 bases between them. The length of the CDR3 is 12 residues.

This clonotype was counted many times. V and J are TRBV7-8 and TRBJ2-4; TRBD2 matches 7 bases. This CDR3 region has 16 residues. V lost 5 bases to trimming and J lost 0 bases; unmatched junction nucleotides: 7. Germline V CDR1 and CDR2: SGHVS, FQNEAQ. CDR3: CASSKSGALAKNIQYF. The CDR3 nucleotides read TGTGCCAGCAGCAAAAGCGGGGCTCTAGCCAAAAACATTCAGTACTTC.